This T cell receptor beta chain was identified in a study of T cell responses to AZD1222 COVID-19 vaccine. The CDR3 covers 15 residues. With 3 bases removed from V and 3 bases from J, the gap between germline ends came to 11 bases. Germline CDR1 and CDR2: MNHEY and SMNVEV (reference sequence). Sequencing used immunoSEQ multiplex PCR; TCRdb keeps in-frame clones, though not all of them. This repertoire shows roughly 140,000 clones, about 93% found once; its top ten account for roughly 3.1%. Doses given second, at about 4 or about 12 weeks, were pooled. The rearrangement joins TRBV27 to TRBJ1-4; perhaps TRBD1 as D (5 bases). This TCR was recovered from an adult who received the AZD1222 COVID-19 vaccine. Specimen: peripheral blood, collected 28 days after the second AZD1222 dose. CDR3 bases: TGTGCCAGCAGTTTTTGGGGCGGATCTAATGAAAAACTGTTTTTT. The encoded protein is CASSFWGGSNEKLFF.